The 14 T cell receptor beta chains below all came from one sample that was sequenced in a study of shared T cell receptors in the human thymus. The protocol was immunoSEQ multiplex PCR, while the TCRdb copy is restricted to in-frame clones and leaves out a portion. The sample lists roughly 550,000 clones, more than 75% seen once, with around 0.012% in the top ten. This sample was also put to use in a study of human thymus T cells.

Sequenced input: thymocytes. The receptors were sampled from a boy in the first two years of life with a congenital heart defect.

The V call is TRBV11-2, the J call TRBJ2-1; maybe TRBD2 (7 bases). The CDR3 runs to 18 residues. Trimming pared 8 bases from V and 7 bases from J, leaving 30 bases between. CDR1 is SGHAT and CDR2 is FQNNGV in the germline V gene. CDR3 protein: CASDLTSEGGPPGNEQFF. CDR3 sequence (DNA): TGTGCCAGCGACCTCACCTCAGAGGGGGGGCCCCCGGGGAATGAGCAGTTCTTC.

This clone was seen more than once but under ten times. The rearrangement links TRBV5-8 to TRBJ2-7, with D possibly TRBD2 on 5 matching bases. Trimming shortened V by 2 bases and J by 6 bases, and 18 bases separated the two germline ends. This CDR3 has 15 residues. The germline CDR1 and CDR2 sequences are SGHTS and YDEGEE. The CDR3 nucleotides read TGTGCCAGCAGCTTTGGGCAGGACTTCCCTTGCGAGCAGTACTTC. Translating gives CASSFGQDFPCEQYF.

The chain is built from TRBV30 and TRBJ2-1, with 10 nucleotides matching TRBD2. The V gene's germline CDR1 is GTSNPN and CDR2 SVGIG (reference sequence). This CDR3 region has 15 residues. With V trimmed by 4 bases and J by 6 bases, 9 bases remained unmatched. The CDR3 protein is CAWTSGLAGVNEQFF. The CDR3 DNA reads TGTGCCTGGACCTCTGGGCTAGCGGGAGTCAATGAGCAGTTCTTC.

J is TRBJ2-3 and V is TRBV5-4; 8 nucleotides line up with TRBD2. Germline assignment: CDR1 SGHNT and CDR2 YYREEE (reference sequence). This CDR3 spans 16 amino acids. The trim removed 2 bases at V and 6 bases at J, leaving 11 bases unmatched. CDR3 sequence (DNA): TGTGCCAGCAGCTTTTCGTGGAGACGGGGGGGGGATACGCAGTATTTT. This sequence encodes CASSFSWRRGGDTQYF.

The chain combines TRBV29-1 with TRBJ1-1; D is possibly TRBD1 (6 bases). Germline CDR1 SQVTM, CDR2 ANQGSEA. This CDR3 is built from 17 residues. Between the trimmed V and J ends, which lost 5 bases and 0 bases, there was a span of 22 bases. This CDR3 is CSVLGKTGIFMNTEAFF. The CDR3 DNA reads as TGCAGCGTTTTGGGGAAAACAGGGATCTTCATGAACACTGAAGCTTTCTTT.

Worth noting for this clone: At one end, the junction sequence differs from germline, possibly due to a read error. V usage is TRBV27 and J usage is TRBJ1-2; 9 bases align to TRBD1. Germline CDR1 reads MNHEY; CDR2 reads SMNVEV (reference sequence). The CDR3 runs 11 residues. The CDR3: CASSGRDRAYF. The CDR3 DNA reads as TGTGCCAGCAGTGGCCGGGACAGGGCATACTTC.

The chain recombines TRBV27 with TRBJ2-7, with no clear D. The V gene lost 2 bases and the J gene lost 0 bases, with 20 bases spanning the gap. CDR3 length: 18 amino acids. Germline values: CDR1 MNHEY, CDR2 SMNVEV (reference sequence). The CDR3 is CASSLQFDGKTPSYEQYF. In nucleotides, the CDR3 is TGTGCCAGCAGTTTACAATTCGATGGCAAAACCCCCTCCTACGAGCAGTACTTC.

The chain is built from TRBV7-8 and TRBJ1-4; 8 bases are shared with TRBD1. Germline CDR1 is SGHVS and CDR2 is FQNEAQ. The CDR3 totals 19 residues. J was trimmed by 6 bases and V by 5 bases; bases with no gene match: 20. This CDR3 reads CASSGRNRDRRSDHEKLFF. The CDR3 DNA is TGTGCCAGCAGCGGACGGAACCGGGACAGGAGGTCGGACCATGAAAAACTGTTTTTT.

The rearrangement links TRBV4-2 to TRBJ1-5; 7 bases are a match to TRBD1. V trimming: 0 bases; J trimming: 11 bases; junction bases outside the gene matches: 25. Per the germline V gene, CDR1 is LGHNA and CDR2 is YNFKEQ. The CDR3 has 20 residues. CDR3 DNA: TGTGCCAGCAGCCAAGAGCGGGATGACAGGGCACGGATTAAACCCTCGACCCAGCATTTT. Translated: CASSQERDDRARIKPSTQHF.

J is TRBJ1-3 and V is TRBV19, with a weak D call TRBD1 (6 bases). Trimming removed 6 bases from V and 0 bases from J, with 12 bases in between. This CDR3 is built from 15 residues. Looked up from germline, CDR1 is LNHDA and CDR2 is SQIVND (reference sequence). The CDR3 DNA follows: TGTGCCAGTAGCATCGGACAGAACTCTGGAAACACCATATATTTT. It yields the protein CASSIGQNSGNTIYF.

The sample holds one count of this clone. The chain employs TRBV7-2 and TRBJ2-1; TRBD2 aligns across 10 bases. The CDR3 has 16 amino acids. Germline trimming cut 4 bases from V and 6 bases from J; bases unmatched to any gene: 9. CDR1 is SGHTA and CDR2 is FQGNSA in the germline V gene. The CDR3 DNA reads TGTGCCAGCAGCTCAGGAGTAGCGGGAGGCCTCAATGAGCAGTTCTTC. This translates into CASSSGVAGGLNEQFF.

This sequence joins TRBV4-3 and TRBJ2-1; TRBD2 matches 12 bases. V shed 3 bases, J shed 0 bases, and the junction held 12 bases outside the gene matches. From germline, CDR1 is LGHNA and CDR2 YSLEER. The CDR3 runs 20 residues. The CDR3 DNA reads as TGCGCCAGCAGCCACCTCACGGGACTAGCGGGCACTTACTCCTACAATGAGCAGTTCTTC. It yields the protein CASSHLTGLAGTYSYNEQFF.

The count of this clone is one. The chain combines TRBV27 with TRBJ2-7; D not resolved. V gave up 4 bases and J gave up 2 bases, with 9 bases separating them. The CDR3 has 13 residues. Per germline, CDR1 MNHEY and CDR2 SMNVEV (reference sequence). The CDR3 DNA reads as TGTGCCAGCAGTTACTTAGCCGCCTACGAGCAGTACTTC. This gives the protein CASSYLAAYEQYF.

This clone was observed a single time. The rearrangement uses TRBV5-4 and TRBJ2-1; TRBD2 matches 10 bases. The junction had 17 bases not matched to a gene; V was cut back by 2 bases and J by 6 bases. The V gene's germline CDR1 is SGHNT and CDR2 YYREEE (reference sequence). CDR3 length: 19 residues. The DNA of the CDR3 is TGTGCCAGCAGCTTTTGTCGGCTAGCGGGAGCCGCTGAGGCCAATGAGCAGTTCTTC. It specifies CASSFCRLAGAAEANEQFF. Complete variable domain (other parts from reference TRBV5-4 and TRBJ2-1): ETGVTQSPTHLIKTRGQQVTLRCSSQSGHNTVSWYQQALGQGPQFIFQYYREEENGRGNFPPRFSGLQFPNYSSELNVNALELDDSALYLCASSFCRLAGAAEANEQFFGPGTRLTVL.